The 20 T cell receptor beta chains reported below all come from one sample, sequenced in a study of Graves' ophthalmopathy and Graves' hyperthyroidism. Amplified material comprised TCR beta CDR3 regions derived from RNA transcripts. HTBI primers were used in a first-round RT-PCR, which preceded a second-round multiplex PCR. TCRdb analysed the multiplex PCR reads with MiXCR anew, one entry per CDR3 protein. The profile shows some 250,000 distinct CDR3 sequences, approximately 42% of them singletons. Sequencing was done on a sample of peripheral blood. The receptors derive from an adult man with Graves' ophthalmopathy.

This clonotype was observed a few times. The genes are TRBV7-2 and TRBJ2-7, with D tentatively TRBD2 (5 bases). The germline CDR1 and CDR2 sequences are SGHTA and FQGNSA. This CDR3 is built from 15 residues. V was shortened by 1 base and J by 2 bases, with 12 bases between the two germline ends. This chain's CDR3 is CASSLERDPTYEQYF. Written as DNA, the CDR3 is TGTGCCAGCAGCTTAGAACGGGATCCTACCTACGAGCAGTACTTC.

Worth noting for this clonotype: At one end the junction does not follow the germline gene, possibly because of a read error. V usage is TRBV19 and J usage is TRBJ2-2, with D possibly TRBD1 on 7 matching bases. Germline lookup yields CDR1 LNHDA and CDR2 SQIVND (reference sequence). There are 14 residues in the CDR3. This CDR3 reads CASRVEGATGKLFF. Written as DNA, the CDR3 is TGTGCCAGTAGGGTGGAGGGGGCTACCGGGAAGCTGTTTTTT. The whole variable domain, filled in from reference TRBV19 and TRBJ2-2, reads DGGITQSPKYLFRKEGQNVTLSCEQNLNHDAMYWYRQDPGQGLRLIYYSQIVNDFQKGDIAEGYSVSREKKESFPLTVTSAQKNPTAFYLCASRVEGATGKLFFGEGSRLTVL.

The J gene is TRBJ2-2, the V gene TRBV24-1; D is undetermined. The CDR3 length is 13 residues. V shed 3 bases and J shed 3 bases, with 4 bases lying between them. Germline CDR1 and CDR2: KGHDR and SFDVKD. The DNA of the CDR3 is TGTGCCACCAGTGATAGGGACACCGGGGAGCTGTTTTTT. It encodes CATSDRDTGELFF.

The table lists this clonotype with many counts. The chain carries TRBV19 and TRBJ1-2, with 9 bases matching TRBD1. The CDR3 is 14 residues long. Germline trimming cut 7 bases from V and 8 bases from J; bases unmatched to any gene: 11. The V gene's germline CDR1 is LNHDA and CDR2 SQIVND (reference sequence). The CDR3 coding sequence is TGTGCCAGTACCCCCGCCGGGACAGGGAGCGGCTACACCTTC. This encodes CASTPAGTGSGYTF.

This chain connects TRBV7-2 to TRBJ1-5, with D possibly being TRBD1 (6 bases). The CDR3 contains 17 residues. V was clipped by 5 bases and J by 0 bases, with 17 bases between them. CDR1 is SGHTA and CDR2 is FQGNSA in the germline V gene. DNA of the CDR3: TGTGCCAGCAGCCTCGGCTCGACAGGATATAGCAATCAGCCCCAGCATTTT. As protein: CASSLGSTGYSNQPQHF.

In its sample, this clonotype was seen a few times. The rearrangement links TRBV9 to TRBJ1-6; D perhaps matches TRBD1 (5 bases). This CDR3 comprises 14 residues. Between the trimmed V and J ends, which lost 4 bases and 9 bases, there was a span of 14 bases. Germline lookup yields CDR1 SGDLS and CDR2 YYNGEE. CDR3 loop: CASSFGGWGSPLHF. The CDR3 DNA sequence: TGTGCCAGCAGCTTCGGGGGATGGGGTTCACCCCTCCACTTT.

The J gene is TRBJ2-2, the V gene TRBV2; a possible D gene is TRBD2 (6 bases). Trimming took 3 bases from V and 4 from J, leaving 12 bases between them. The CDR3 runs to 15 residues. Germline V gene sequence: CDR1 SNHLY, CDR2 FYNNEI. The DNA of the CDR3 is TGTGCCAGCAGTGAGGGGGGTACGACCACCGGGGAGCTGTTTTTT. It specifies CASSEGGTTTGELFF.

The rearrangement links TRBV7-9 to TRBJ1-1; D is unresolved. CDR3 size: 13 residues. V was trimmed by 3 bases and J by 7 bases, leaving 12 bases between them. From germline, CDR1 is SEHNR and CDR2 FQNEAQ (reference sequence). CDR3 sequence: CASSFLGLSEAFF. For the CDR3, the DNA is TGTGCCAGCAGCTTCCTAGGACTTAGTGAAGCTTTCTTT.

There are a few counts of this clonotype. The chain links TRBV4-1 to TRBJ1-6; possibly TRBD1 for D (6 bases). Germline CDR1 reads MGHRA; CDR2 reads YSYEKL. This CDR3 has 15 residues. The V gene lost 4 bases and the J gene lost 7 bases, with 14 bases spanning the gap. The CDR3 DNA reads as TGCGCCAGCAGCCTTCAAGAGGACAGAAATTCACCCCTCCACTTT. Translated: CASSLQEDRNSPLHF.

This sequence joins TRBV6-1 and TRBJ2-7; 9 nucleotides align to TRBD1. From germline, CDR1 is MNHNS and CDR2 SASEGT. V lost 7 bases and J lost 3; bases outside the gene matches: 7. The CDR3 runs to 14 residues. Here the CDR3 DNA reads TGTGCCAGCAAGGCGGGACAGGGCAACTACGAGCAGTACTTC. Translating gives CASKAGQGNYEQYF.

The gene calls are TRBV7-9 and TRBJ1-1, with D perhaps matching TRBD1 (5 bases). The V gene's germline CDR1 is SEHNR and CDR2 FQNEAQ (reference sequence). V was trimmed by 8 bases and J by 6 bases, leaving 13 bases between them. The CDR3 covers 12 residues. Here the CDR3 reads CASRQGVSEAFF. CDR3 coding DNA: TGTGCCAGCCGCCAAGGGGTTTCTGAAGCTTTCTTT. Full variable domain (rest looked up from reference TRBV7-9 and TRBJ1-1): DTGVSQNPRHKITKRGQNVTFRCDPISEHNRLYWYRQTLGQGPEFLTYFQNEAQLEKSRLLSDRFSAERPKGSFSTLEIQRTEQGDSAMYLCASRQGVSEAFFGQGTRLTVV.

The rearrangement uses TRBV5-6 and TRBJ2-7; 15 nucleotides match TRBD2. V trimming: 3 bases; J trimming: 0 bases; junction bases outside the gene matches: 4. CDR1 is SGHDT, CDR2 YYEEEE, per germline. CDR3 length: 17 residues. CDR3 residues: CASSSPGLAGGSYEQYF. CDR3 in DNA: TGTGCCAGCAGCTCCCCGGGACTAGCGGGGGGCTCCTACGAGCAGTACTTC.

V gene TRBV20-1 combines with J gene TRBJ2-7, with TRBD2 matching 7 bases. The CDR3 runs to 16 residues. The germline gives CDR1 DFQATT, CDR2 SNEGSKA (reference sequence). After removal of 0 bases from V and 1 base from J, the junction contained 9 bases not matched to a gene. In nucleotides, the CDR3 is TGCAGTGCTAGAGATCAGGTGGGAGGGATGTCCTACGAGCAGTACTTC. This translates into CSARDQVGGMSYEQYF.

The rearrangement joins TRBV15 to TRBJ2-7, with 11 bases fitting TRBD1. Germline V lookup: CDR1 LNHNV, CDR2 YYDKDF (reference sequence). The V segment lost 6 bases and the J segment 3 bases; nucleotides outside the gene matches: 16. This CDR3 contains 18 residues. The CDR3 nucleotides are TGTGCCACCAGTGATTCCCGCAGACCCGGGACAGGGGGCTACGAGCAGTACTTC. Protein sequence: CATSDSRRPGTGGYEQYF.

This clonotype was detected many times. The V call is TRBV15, the J call TRBJ1-1; D possibly corresponds to TRBD1 (6 bases). This CDR3 is built from 15 residues. Germline CDR1 is LNHNV and CDR2 is YYDKDF (reference sequence). V gave up 3 bases and J gave up 0 bases, with 11 bases separating them. Written as DNA, the CDR3 is TGTGCCACCAGCAGGGTACAGGGTCTGAACACTGAAGCTTTCTTT. Amino acid sequence: CATSRVQGLNTEAFF. The entire variable domain, with the rest obtained from reference TRBV15 and TRBJ1-1, is as follows: DAMVIQNPRYQVTQFGKPVTLSCSQTLNHNVMYWYQQKSSQAPKLLFHYYDKDFNNEADTPDNFQSRRPNTSFCFLDIRSPGLGDTAMYLCATSRVQGLNTEAFFGQGTRLTVV.

The chain links TRBV20-1 to TRBJ1-2; 9 bases line up with TRBD1. Germline trimming cut 3 bases from V and 8 bases from J; bases unmatched to any gene: 7. CDR3 length: 13 residues. CDR1 DFQATT and CDR2 SNEGSKA come from the germline V gene (reference sequence). In DNA form, the CDR3 reads TGCAGTGCTAGGGTACAGGGGGCGCAAGGCTACACCTTC. It translates to CSARVQGAQGYTF.

This chain uses TRBV6-6 with TRBJ2-7; the match to TRBD2 covers 7 bases. CDR1 is MNHNY and CDR2 is SVGAGI in the germline V gene (reference sequence). V gave up 8 bases and J gave up 6 bases; unmatched junction bases: 16. The CDR3 spans 15 residues. The CDR3 sequence: CASSTGGGVESEQYF. The CDR3 DNA reads TGTGCCAGCTCGACCGGGGGAGGGGTAGAGAGCGAGCAGTACTTC.

The V call is TRBV7-8, the J call TRBJ2-7; TRBD1 is a possible D gene (6 bases). Trimming removed 4 bases at V and 3 bases at J, with 13 bases between. The CDR3 contains 14 residues. The V gene's germline CDR1 is SGHVS and CDR2 FQNEAQ. CDR3 sequence (DNA): TGTGCCAGCAGCTCCCTGCAGGGGTTCTACGAGCAGTACTTC. Residues: CASSSLQGFYEQYF.

The chain uses TRBV18 and TRBJ2-7; the match to TRBD1 covers 9 bases. The germline gives CDR1 KGHSH, CDR2 LQKENI. With V trimmed by 2 bases and J by 2 bases, 4 bases remained unmatched. CDR3 length: 15 amino acids. The CDR3 region is CASSPLGQGTYEQYF. The CDR3 DNA is TGTGCCAGCTCACCATTGGGACAGGGAACCTACGAGCAGTACTTC.

The sample holds a few counts of this clonotype. V usage is TRBV7-8 and J usage is TRBJ1-1, with D unresolved. The CDR3 loop spans 13 amino acids. V was cut by 1 base and J by 8 bases, with 11 bases left in between. Germline assignment: CDR1 SGHVS and CDR2 FQNEAQ. Here the CDR3 reads CASSLGARVEAFF. Written as DNA, the CDR3 is TGTGCCAGCAGCTTAGGAGCTCGGGTGGAAGCTTTCTTT.